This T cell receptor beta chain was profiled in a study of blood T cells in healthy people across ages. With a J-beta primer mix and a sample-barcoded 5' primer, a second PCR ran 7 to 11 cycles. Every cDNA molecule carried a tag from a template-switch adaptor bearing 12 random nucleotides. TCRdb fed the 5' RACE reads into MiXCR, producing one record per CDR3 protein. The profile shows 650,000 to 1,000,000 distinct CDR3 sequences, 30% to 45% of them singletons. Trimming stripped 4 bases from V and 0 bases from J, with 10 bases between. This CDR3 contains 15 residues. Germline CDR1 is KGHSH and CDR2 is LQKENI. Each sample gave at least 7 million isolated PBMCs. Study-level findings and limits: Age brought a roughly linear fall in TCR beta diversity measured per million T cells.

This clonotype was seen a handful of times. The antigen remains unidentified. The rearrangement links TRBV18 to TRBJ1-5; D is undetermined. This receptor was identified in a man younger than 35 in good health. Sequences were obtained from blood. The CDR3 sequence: CASSLSTDSNQPQHF. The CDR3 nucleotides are TGTGCCAGCTCACTCTCGACGGATAGCAATCAGCCCCAGCATTTT.